The sequence of this T cell receptor (beta chain) was determined in a study of control samples from healthy donors and cancer patients. Germline V gene lookup returns CDR1 KGHDR and CDR2 SFDVKD. J gave up 7 bases and V 3 bases, and 8 bases lay outside the gene matches. This CDR3 has 16 residues. Method: immunoSEQ multiplex PCR; TCRdb's copy keeps in-frame clones and lacks some. The sample lists 100,000 to 150,000 clones, around 92% occurring once. This sequence originates from an older man with head and neck cancer. The sequencing input was PBMCs. The chain is built from TRBV24-1 and TRBJ2-5; TRBD1 matches at 12 bases. CDR3 DNA sequence: TGTGCCACCAGTGATCCGGGACAGGGGGCCGGAGGGACCCAGTACTTC. Encoded protein: CATSDPGQGAGGTQYF.